What follows is one T cell receptor (beta chain) and its context. These data come from a study of OX40 agonist ivuxolimab in advanced cancers. V was pared by 0 bases and J by 4 bases, with 4 bases of the junction left unmatched. CDR3 length: 15 residues. The germline V gene has CDR1 SGDLS and CDR2 YYNGEE. Generated by immunoSEQ multiplex PCR, the TCRdb table keeps only in-frame clones and is missing some. Found here are roughly 60,000 clones, roughly nine tenths of them singletons; the top ten hold around 15%. The material sequenced was CD4+ or CD8+ T cells sorted from blood, taken in a trial of the OX40 agonist ivuxolimab. The receptor was isolated from an adult with an advanced solid tumor such as melanoma, head and neck, liver or kidney cancer. This rearrangement joins TRBV9 to TRBJ2-3, with TRBD2 matching over 8 bases. The CDR3 bases are TGTGCCAGCAGCGTAGGTGGACTAGCACCAGATACGCAGTATTTT. Encoded protein: CASSVGGLAPDTQYF.